This TCR beta chain was profiled in a study of blood T cell repertoires in COVID-19. Background on the study: The cDNA or gDNA used as material had been derived from T cells, B-cell-depleted T cells, or PBMCs.

The V end was cut by 7 bases, the J end by 7 bases, with 23 bases between. The CDR3 is 16 residues long. From germline, CDR1 is LNHDA and CDR2 SQIVND (reference sequence). As processed by the authors: The assay estimated nucleated cells by amplifying reference gene primers. Sequencing was performed with immunoSEQ multiplex PCR; in TCRdb, only in-frame clones are kept and a portion is missing. Clone size and V and J calls were adopted from that table, with D and trimming inferred from the DNA. The sample contains approximately 170,000 clones, roughly four fifths of which appear only once. This chain joins TRBV19 and TRBJ2-1; a weak D match, TRBD1 (5 bases). The origin of this receptor is a woman of 80 years or more with COVID-19, enrolled during active disease. Sequenced: peripheral blood. CDR3 residues: CASTPRMGRAANEQFF. The CDR3 DNA reads TGTGCCAGTACCCCACGGATGGGCAGGGCGGCTAATGAGCAGTTCTTC.